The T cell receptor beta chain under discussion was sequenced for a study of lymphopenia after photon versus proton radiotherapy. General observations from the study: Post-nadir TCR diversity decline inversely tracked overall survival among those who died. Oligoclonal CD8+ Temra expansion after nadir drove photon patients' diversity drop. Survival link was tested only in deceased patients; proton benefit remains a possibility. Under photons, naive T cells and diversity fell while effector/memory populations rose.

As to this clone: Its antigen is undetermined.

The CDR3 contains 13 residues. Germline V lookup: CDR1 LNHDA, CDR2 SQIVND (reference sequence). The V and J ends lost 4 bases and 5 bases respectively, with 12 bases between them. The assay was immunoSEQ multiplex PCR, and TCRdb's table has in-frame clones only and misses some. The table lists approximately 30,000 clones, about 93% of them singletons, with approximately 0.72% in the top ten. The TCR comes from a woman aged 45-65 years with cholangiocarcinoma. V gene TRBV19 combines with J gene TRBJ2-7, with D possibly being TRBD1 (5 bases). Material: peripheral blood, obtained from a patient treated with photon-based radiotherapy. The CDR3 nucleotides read TGTGCCAGTAGTACTTCAGGGTTCGACGAGCAGTACTTC. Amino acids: CASSTSGFDEQYF.